This is a list of T cell receptor beta chains from one sample in a study of somatic mutations in cytotoxic T cells in rheumatoid arthritis. Sequencing used immunoSEQ multiplex PCR; TCRdb keeps in-frame clones, though not all of them. The table has tens of thousands of clones, roughly 86% seen once. Sequenced material: CD8+ T cells sorted from blood. These receptors all stem from a woman in her forties or fifties in good health. Each CDR3 is given with its conserved first and last residue. The D gene is left open where the match is weak. Size tells how often a clone was seen (once, few, many) or the class of an expanded clone, and some rows leave it out.

j_call | clone_size | v_call | d_call | cdr3_aa | cdr3_nt
TRBJ2-3 | NA | TRBV4-3 | NA | CASSEGPGPYTDTQYF | TGCGCCAGCAGCGAAGGACCAGGGCCCTACACAGATACGCAGTATTTT
TRBJ1-2 | NA | TRBV9 | NA | CASSVESVSGFLGYTF | TGTGCCAGCAGCGTAGAAAGCGTGAGTGGGTTCCTTGGCTACACCTTC
TRBJ1-2 | NA | TRBV2 | NA | CASSEGGQYYGYTF | TGTGCCAGCAGTGAGGGGGGGCAGTACTATGGCTACACCTTC
TRBJ1-2 | few | TRBV7-9 | NA | CASSLVGDYGYTF | TGTGCCAGCAGCTTGGTTGGTGACTATGGCTACACCTTC
TRBJ2-3 | NA | TRBV28 | NA | CASSSPLAGTTDTQYF | TGTGCCAGCAGTTCCCCCTTGGCGGGTACCACAGATACGCAGTATTTT
TRBJ1-6 | few | TRBV27 | NA | CASSSRTVNSPLHF | TGTGCCAGCAGTTCCCGGACAGTAAATTCACCCCTCCACTTT
TRBJ2-5 | NA | TRBV2 | NA | CASSGLEETQYF | TGTGCCAGCAGTGGACTAGAAGAGACCCAGTACTTC
TRBJ2-1 | NA | TRBV15 | TRBD2 | CATSRVGGGVNEQFF | TGTGCCACCAGCAGAGTTGGCGGGGGGGTAAATGAGCAGTTCTTC
TRBJ1-1 | NA | TRBV27 | TRBD1 | CASSPGTERMNTEAFF | TGTGCCAGCAGCCCCGGGACAGAACGAATGAACACTGAAGCTTTCTTT
TRBJ2-7 | few | TRBV7-7 | NA | CASSLARGYEQYF | TGTGCTAGCAGCTTAGCTCGGGGATACGAGCAGTACTTC